This section outlines one TCR beta chain sequence together with its context. Per the study methods: Reference gene primer amplification in the assay estimated nucleated cell counts. Libraries were prepared by immunoSEQ multiplex PCR; TCRdb keeps only in-frame clonotypes and omits some of them. V, J and clone size are taken as reported in that table, and D and trimming were inferred from the DNA itself. The top ten clones hold about a sixth of a sample with about 52,000 clones, more than 85% of them seen once. This sample is part of a study of blood T cell repertoires in COVID-19. The overall study: Some COVID-19 samples were acute and others convalescent; all came from the United States, Italy and Spain. PBMCs, B-cell-depleted T cells, or T cells provided the cDNA or gDNA that made up the material.

The ends were cut back, 1 base at V and 1 base at J, with 4 bases in the middle. The CDR3 spans 13 residues. V and J are TRBV12-3 or TRBV12-4 and TRBJ1-2; D is unresolved. The material sequenced was peripheral blood. This TCR was recovered from a human donor with active COVID-19. The donor label of this sample is uncertain. CDR3 nucleotide sequence: TGTGCCAGCAGTTTAGTCAGTAACTATGGCTACACCTTC. Encoded protein: CASSLVSNYGYTF.